This T cell receptor beta chain was obtained from a study of T cells after yellow fever vaccination. Template switching by 5'RACE produced TCR cDNA, adding a universal primer site and UMIs. From the 5' RACE reads, TCRdb called clonotypes with MiXCR, one entry per CDR3 protein. The table has hundreds of thousands of distinct CDR3 sequences, roughly an eighth seen once. General study findings and limits: In post-booster samples, most primary-vaccination clones reappeared (96% CD4, 75% to 90% CD8). Clonotypes appearing in both CD4 and CD8 compartments existed, and their share was small.

As concerns this clonotype: Its antigen remains unidentified.

Source: PBMCs, taken on the day of the yellow fever booster vaccination. The clonotype comes from a young man who received the YFV17D yellow fever vaccine.

The CDR3 DNA is TGCAGTGCTATAGATTTTCTAGCGGGAGGGCCCAACGATTACAATGAGCAGTTCTTC. Translating gives CSAIDFLAGGPNDYNEQFF. The V and J genes are TRBV20-1 and TRBJ2-1, with TRBD2 matching over 12 bases. Germline CDR1 is DFQATT and CDR2 is SNEGSKA (reference sequence). The CDR3 is made up of 19 amino acids. The ends lost 4 bases at V and 4 bases at J; junction bases unmatched: 17.